Listed below are T cell receptor beta chains from one sample, sequenced in a study of Ad26.COV2.S vaccination and SARS-CoV-2 variants. This table comes from immunoSEQ multiplex PCR, and its TCRdb copy is limited to in-frame clones, with some not included. This sample yields about 680,000 clones, of which 70% to 90% are seen a single time; roughly 1.5% belongs to the top ten. Here the sequenced sample was peripheral blood, taken in a trial of Ad26.COV2.S vaccine versus placebo. These receptors were obtained from a person between 18 and 65 years old who received the Ad26.COV2.S COVID-19 vaccine or a placebo. Both conserved end residues are part of each CDR3. The D gene is left open where the match is weak.

>TRBD1|TRBJ2-2|TRBV7-8
CASSPGQGGELFF
TGTGCCAGCAGCCCGGGACAGGGCGGGGAGCTGTTTTTT
>.|TRBJ2-7|TRBV10-3
CAIQTEYEQYF
TGTGCCATCCAAACAGAATACGAGCAGTACTTC
>TRBD1|TRBJ1-4|TRBV5-1
CASSSQGAEKLFF
TGCGCCAGCAGCTCTCAGGGGGCGGAAAAACTGTTTTTT
>TRBD1|TRBJ2-3|TRBV6-5
CASSSGTGGTDTQYF
TGTGCCAGCAGTTCCGGGACAGGGGGCACAGATACGCAGTATTTT
>TRBD1|TRBJ2-7|TRBV7-9
CASGPGQGAYEQYF
TGTGCCAGCGGCCCGGGACAGGGGGCTTACGAGCAGTACTTC
>TRBD1|TRBJ2-3|TRBV30
CAWSADRGLADTQYF
TGTGCCTGGAGTGCGGACAGGGGGCTCGCAGATACGCAGTATTTT
>.|TRBJ2-2|TRBV6-5
CASSYGPNTGELFF
TGTGCCAGCAGTTACGGGCCGAACACCGGGGAGCTGTTTTTT
>TRBD2|TRBJ2-7|TRBV7-8
CASTPGGGTQQGEQYF
TGTGCCAGCACCCCCGGGGGGGGGACACAACAAGGGGAGCAGTACTTC
>.|TRBJ2-7|TRBV7-8
CASSSPYEQYF
TGTGCCAGCAGCTCCCCTTACGAGCAGTACTTC
>.|TRBJ2-5|TRBV30
CAWSLMGYETQYF
TGTGCCTGGAGCCTTATGGGATACGAGACCCAGTACTTC
>.|TRBJ1-1|TRBV6-5
CASSPWEVGTEAFF
TGTGCCAGCAGTCCCTGGGAGGTGGGCACTGAAGCTTTCTTT
>.|TRBJ1-4|TRBV24-1
CATSGGSTNEKLFF
TGTGCCACCAGTGGAGGGTCAACTAATGAAAAACTGTTTTTT
>TRBD1|TRBJ1-5|TRBV19
CASSSDRDSNQPQHF
TGTGCCAGTAGTAGCGACAGGGATAGCAATCAGCCCCAGCATTTT
>.|TRBJ1-3|TRBV24-1
CAAQGRLIHTIYF
TGTGCCGCCCAAGGCAGACTGATCCACACCATATATTTT
>TRBD2|TRBJ2-7|TRBV18
CASSDALAGANEQYF
TGTGCCAGCTCAGACGCACTAGCGGGAGCGAACGAGCAGTACTTC
>TRBD2|TRBJ2-1|TRBV6-4
CASSDSGLANEQFF
TGTGCCAGCAGTGACTCGGGACTAGCGAATGAGCAGTTCTTC
>.|TRBJ1-2|TRBV18
CASGTPPARGYTF
TGTGCCAGCGGGACTCCTCCTGCGCGTGGCTACACCTTC
>.|TRBJ1-6|TRBV5-1
CASSLEEPAGKALHF
TGCGCCAGCAGCTTGGAAGAGCCTGCGGGGAAGGCCCTCCACTTT
>.|TRBJ2-3|TRBV5-4
CASSLKGLSVSTDTQYF
TGTGCCAGCAGCTTGAAAGGTTTGTCAGTTAGCACAGATACGCAGTATTTT
>TRBD1|TRBJ2-7|TRBV19
CASSIPGGGYEQYF
TGTGCCAGTAGTATCCCAGGGGGCGGATACGAGCAGTACTTC